This T cell receptor (beta chain) appears in the sequencing data of a study of regulatory and conventional T cells in RAG deficiency. Findings and caveats of the study: Omenn CD25-high CD127-low cells may be activated cells, not true Tregs.

Worth noting for this clone: Its antigen is unknown.

Profiling relied on immunoSEQ multiplex PCR, and the TCRdb table lists in-frame clones only, not all of them. The data contain under 7,000 clones, less than 95% of them singletons. Sequenced input: CD8+ T cells sorted from blood. The sequence came from a human donor with RAG deficiency presenting as severe combined immunodeficiency.

The CDR3 sequence: CASSSGPPQYF. CDR3 nucleotide sequence: TGTGCCAGCAGTTCCGGCCCTCCGCAGTACTTC. The J gene is TRBJ2-5, the V gene TRBV28; D uncertain. This CDR3 has 11 amino acids. Germline assignment: CDR1 MDHEN and CDR2 SYDVKM. With 4 bases removed from V and 11 bases from J, the gap between germline ends came to 11 bases. Together with reference TRBV28 and TRBJ2-5, the CDR3 gives the full variable domain: DVKVTQSSRYLVKRTGEKVFLECVQDMDHENMFWYRQDPGLGLRLIYFSYDVKMKEKGDIPEGYSVSREKKERFSLILESASTNQTSMYLCASSSGPPQYFGPGTRLLVL.